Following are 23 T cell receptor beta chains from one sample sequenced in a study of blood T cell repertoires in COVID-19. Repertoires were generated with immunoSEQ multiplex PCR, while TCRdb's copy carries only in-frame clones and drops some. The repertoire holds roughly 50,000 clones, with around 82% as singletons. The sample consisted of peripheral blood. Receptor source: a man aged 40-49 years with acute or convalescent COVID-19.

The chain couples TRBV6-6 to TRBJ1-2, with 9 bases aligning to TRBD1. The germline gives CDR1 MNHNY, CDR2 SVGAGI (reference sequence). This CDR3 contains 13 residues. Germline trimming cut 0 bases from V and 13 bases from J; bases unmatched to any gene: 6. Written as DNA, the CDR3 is TGTGCCAGCAGTTACTCGAGGGACAGGGCGGGCACCTTC. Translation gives CASSYSRDRAGTF.

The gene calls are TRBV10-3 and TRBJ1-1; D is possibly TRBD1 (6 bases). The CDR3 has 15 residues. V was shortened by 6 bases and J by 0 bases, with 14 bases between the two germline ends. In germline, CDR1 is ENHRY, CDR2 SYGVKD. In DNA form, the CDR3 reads TGTGCCATCAGGAACGGGGGGGACATGAACACTGAAGCTTTCTTT. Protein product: CAIRNGGDMNTEAFF.

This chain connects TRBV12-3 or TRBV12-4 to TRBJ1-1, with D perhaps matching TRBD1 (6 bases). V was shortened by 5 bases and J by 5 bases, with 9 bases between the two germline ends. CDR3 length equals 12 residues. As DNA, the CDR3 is TGTGCCAGCAGTAACGACAGGACTGAAGCTTTCTTT. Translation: CASSNDRTEAFF.

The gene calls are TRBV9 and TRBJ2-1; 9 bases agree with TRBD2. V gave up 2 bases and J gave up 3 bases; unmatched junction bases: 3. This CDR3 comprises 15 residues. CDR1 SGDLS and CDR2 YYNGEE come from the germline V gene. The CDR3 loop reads CASSVSGGYYNEQFF. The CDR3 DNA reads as TGTGCCAGCAGCGTGAGCGGGGGGTACTACAATGAGCAGTTCTTC. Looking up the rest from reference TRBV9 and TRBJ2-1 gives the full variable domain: DSGVTQTPKHLITATGQRVTLRCSPRSGDLSVYWYQQSLDQGLQFLIQYYNGEERAKGNILERFSAQQFPDLHSELNLSSLELGDSALYFCASSVSGGYYNEQFFGPGTRLTVL.

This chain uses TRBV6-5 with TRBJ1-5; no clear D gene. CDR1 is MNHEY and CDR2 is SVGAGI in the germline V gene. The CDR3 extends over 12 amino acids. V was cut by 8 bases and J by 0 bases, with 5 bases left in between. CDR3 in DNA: TGTGCCAGCCGGGATAGCAATCAGCCCCAGCATTTT. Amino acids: CASRDSNQPQHF.

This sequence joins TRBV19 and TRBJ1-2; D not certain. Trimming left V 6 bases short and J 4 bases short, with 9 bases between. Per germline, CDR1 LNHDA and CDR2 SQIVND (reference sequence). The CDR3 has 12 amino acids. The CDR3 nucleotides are TGTGCCAGTAGCACGACTGGCTATGGCTACACCTTC. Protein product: CASSTTGYGYTF.

The CDR3, as DNA: TGTGCCAGCAGTCGACAGGGAAAGACGTTTAGTAATTATGGCTACACCTTC. This gives the protein CASSRQGKTFSNYGYTF. This chain uses TRBV6-6 with TRBJ1-2; TRBD1 agrees at 7 bases. Unmatched junction bases numbered 17, after V lost 5 bases and J lost 5 bases. This CDR3 has 17 residues. The germline gives CDR1 MNHNY, CDR2 SVGAGI (reference sequence).

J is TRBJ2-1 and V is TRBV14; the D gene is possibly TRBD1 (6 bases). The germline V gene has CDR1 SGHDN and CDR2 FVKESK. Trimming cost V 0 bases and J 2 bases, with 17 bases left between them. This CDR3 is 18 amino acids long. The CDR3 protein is CASSQEEYRATPYNEQFF. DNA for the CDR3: TGTGCCAGCAGCCAAGAGGAGTACAGGGCTACTCCCTACAATGAGCAGTTCTTC.

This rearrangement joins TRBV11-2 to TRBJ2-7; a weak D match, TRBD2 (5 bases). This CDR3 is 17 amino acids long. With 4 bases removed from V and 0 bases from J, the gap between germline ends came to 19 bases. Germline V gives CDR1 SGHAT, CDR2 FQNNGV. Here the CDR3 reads CASSSHQSGLSSYEQYF. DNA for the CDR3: TGTGCCAGCAGCTCCCACCAAAGCGGACTGAGCTCCTACGAGCAGTACTTC. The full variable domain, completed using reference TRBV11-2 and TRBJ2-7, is EAGVAQSPRYKIIEKRQSVAFWCNPISGHATLYWYQQILGQGPKLLIQFQNNGVVDDSQLPKDRFSAERLKGVDSTLKIQPAKLEDSAVYLCASSSHQSGLSSYEQYFGPGTRLTVT.

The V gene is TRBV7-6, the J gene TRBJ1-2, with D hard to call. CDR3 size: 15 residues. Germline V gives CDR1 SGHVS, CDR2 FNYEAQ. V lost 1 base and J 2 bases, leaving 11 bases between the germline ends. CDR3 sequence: CASSLESGRNYGYTF. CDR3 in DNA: TGTGCCAGCAGCTTAGAGAGCGGAAGAAACTATGGCTACACCTTC.

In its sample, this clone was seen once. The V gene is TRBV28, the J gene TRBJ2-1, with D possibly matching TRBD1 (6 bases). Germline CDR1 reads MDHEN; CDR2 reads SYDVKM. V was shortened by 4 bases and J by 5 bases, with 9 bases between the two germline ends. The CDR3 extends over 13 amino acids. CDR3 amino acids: CASSWAGDNEQFF. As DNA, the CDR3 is TGTGCCAGCAGTTGGGCAGGGGACAATGAGCAGTTCTTC.

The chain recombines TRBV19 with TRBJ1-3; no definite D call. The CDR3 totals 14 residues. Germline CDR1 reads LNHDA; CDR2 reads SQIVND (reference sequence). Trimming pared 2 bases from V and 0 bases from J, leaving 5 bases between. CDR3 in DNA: TGTGCCAGTAGTATACGGAGCTCTGGAAACACCATATATTTT. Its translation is CASSIRSSGNTIYF.

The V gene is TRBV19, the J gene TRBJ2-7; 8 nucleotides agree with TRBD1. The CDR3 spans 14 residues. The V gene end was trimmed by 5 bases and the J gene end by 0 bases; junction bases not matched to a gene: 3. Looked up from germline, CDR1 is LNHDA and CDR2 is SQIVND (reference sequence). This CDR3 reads CASSGTGGSYEQYF. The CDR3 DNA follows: TGTGCCAGTAGTGGAACAGGGGGCTCCTACGAGCAGTACTTC.

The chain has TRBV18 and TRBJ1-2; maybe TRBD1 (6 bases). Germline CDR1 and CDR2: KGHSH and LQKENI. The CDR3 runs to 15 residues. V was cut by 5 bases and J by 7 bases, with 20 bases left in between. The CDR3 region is CASSTLQGPEGGYTF. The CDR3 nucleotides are TGTGCCAGCTCAACCCTCCAGGGGCCGGAAGGTGGCTACACCTTC.

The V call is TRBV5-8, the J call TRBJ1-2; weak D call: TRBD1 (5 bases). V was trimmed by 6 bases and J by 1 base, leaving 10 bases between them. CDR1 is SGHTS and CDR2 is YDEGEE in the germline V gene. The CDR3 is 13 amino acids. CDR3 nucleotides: TGTGCCAGCAACTTAGACAGTAACTATGGCTACACCTTC. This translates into CASNLDSNYGYTF.

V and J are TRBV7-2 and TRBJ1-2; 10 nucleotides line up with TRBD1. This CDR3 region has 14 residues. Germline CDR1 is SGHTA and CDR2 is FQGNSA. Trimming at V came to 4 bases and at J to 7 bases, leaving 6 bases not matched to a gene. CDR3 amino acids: CASSSGQGEFGYTF. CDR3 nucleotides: TGTGCCAGCAGCTCCGGACAGGGGGAGTTTGGCTACACCTTC.

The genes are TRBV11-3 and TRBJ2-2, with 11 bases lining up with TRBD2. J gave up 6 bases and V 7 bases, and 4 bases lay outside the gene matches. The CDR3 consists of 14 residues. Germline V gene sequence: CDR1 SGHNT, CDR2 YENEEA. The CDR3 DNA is TGTGCCAGCACCGTAGCGGGGGGGCCCGGGGAGCTGTTTTTT. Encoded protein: CASTVAGGPGELFF.

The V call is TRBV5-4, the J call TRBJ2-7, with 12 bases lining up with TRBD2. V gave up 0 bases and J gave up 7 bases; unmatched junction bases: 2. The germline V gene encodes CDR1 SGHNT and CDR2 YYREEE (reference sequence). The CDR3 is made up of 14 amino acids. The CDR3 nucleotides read TGTGCCAGCAGCTTGGAGCTAGCGGGGGGGGAGCAGTACTTC. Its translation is CASSLELAGGEQYF.

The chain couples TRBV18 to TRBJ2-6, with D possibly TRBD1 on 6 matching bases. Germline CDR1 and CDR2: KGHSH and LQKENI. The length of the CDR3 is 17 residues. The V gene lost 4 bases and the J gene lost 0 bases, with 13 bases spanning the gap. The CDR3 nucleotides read TGTGCCAGCTCACACCTGGGACATCTCTCTGGGGCCAACGTCCTGACTTTC. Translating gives CASSHLGHLSGANVLTF.

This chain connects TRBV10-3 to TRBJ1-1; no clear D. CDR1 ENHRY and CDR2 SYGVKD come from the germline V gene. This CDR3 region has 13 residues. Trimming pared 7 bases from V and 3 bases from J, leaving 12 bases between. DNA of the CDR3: TGTGCCATCAAAACAATGGAGGACACTGAAGCTTTCTTT. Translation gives CAIKTMEDTEAFF.

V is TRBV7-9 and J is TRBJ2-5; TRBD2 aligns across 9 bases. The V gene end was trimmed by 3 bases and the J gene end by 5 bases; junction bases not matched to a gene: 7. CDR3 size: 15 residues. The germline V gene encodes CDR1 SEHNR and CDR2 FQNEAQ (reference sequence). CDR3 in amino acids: CASSLLAGRSETQYF. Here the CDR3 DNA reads TGTGCCAGCAGCTTGCTAGCGGGGAGATCGGAGACCCAGTACTTC.

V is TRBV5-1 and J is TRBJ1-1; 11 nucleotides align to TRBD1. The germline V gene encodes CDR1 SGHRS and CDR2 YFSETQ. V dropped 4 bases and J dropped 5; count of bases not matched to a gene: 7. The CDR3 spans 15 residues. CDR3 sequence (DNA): TGCGCCAGCAGCACCTCGGGACAGGGGGGGACTGAAGCTTTCTTT. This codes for CASSTSGQGGTEAFF.

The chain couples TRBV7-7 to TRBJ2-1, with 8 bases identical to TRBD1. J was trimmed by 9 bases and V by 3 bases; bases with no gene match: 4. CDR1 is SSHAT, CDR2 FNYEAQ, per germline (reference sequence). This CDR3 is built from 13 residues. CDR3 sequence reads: CASSFGQGGEQFF. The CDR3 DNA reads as TGTGCCAGCAGCTTCGGACAGGGTGGTGAGCAGTTCTTC.